Presented here are 8 T cell receptor beta chains from one specimen sequenced in a study of OX40 agonist ivuxolimab in advanced cancers. The protocol was immunoSEQ multiplex PCR, while the TCRdb copy is restricted to in-frame clones and leaves out a portion. The sample has approximately 59,000 clones, 85% seen once; the top ten hold around 4%. Sequenced material: CD4+ or CD8+ T cells sorted from blood, taken in a trial of the OX40 agonist ivuxolimab. Source of these receptors: an adult with an advanced solid tumor such as melanoma, head and neck, liver or kidney cancer.

The J gene is TRBJ2-3, the V gene TRBV7-9, with D perhaps given as TRBD1 or TRBD2 (5 bases each). There are 15 residues in the CDR3. Germline CDR1 reads SEHNR; CDR2 reads FQNEAQ (reference sequence). V gave up 6 bases and J gave up 3 bases, with 16 bases separating them. CDR3 DNA: TGTGCCAGCAGTCGCCTTGGGGGTTTGACAGATACGCAGTATTTT. Translating it yields CASSRLGGLTDTQYF.

The chain uses TRBV9 and TRBJ2-5; D is perhaps TRBD2 (6 bases). Trimming shortened V by 0 bases and J by 5 bases, and 11 bases separated the two germline ends. CDR3 length: 14 amino acids. Germline V gene data show CDR1 as SGDLS and CDR2 as YYNGEE. The CDR3 loop reads CASSVVGGVETQYF. The DNA for the CDR3 is TGTGCCAGCAGCGTAGTGGGGGGAGTGGAGACCCAGTACTTC.

This chain joins TRBV10-3 and TRBJ1-1, with a possible D match to TRBD1 (5 bases). Germline-derived CDR1 and CDR2 are ENHRY and SYGVKD. The length of the CDR3 is 12 residues. V was trimmed by 8 bases and J by 13 bases, leaving 20 bases between them. CDR3 sequence reads: CAISNLEGSGFF. The CDR3, as DNA: TGTGCCATCTCTAACCTGGAGGGGTCAGGTTTCTTT.

The chain carries TRBV11-2 and TRBJ2-7, with a tentative D call TRBD1 (6 bases). Trimming left V 7 bases short and J 4 bases short, with 17 bases between. Germline assignment: CDR1 SGHAT and CDR2 FQNNGV. This CDR3 contains 14 residues. The CDR3 DNA follows: TGTGCCAGCAAGAGGGGCAGGGGAAGTTACGAGCAGTACTTC. It is translated as CASKRGRGSYEQYF.

This rearrangement joins TRBV2 to TRBJ2-1, with 7 bases aligning to TRBD1. This CDR3 is built from 15 residues. The germline CDR1 and CDR2 sequences are SNHLY and FYNNEI. With V trimmed by 7 bases and J by 3 bases, 9 bases remained unmatched. The CDR3 DNA reads as TGTGCCAGCACTATAGACGGGACAGTCTACAATGAGCAGTTCTTC. This encodes CASTIDGTVYNEQFF.

The chain links TRBV7-3 to TRBJ2-3; 7 positions match TRBD1. There are 12 residues in the CDR3. Trimming took 4 bases from V and 9 from J; bases not matched to a gene: 4. Germline V CDR1 and CDR2: SGHTA, FQGTGA. CDR3 amino acids: CASSYATGTQYF. In nucleotides, the CDR3 is TGTGCCAGCAGCTATGCGACAGGGACGCAGTATTTT.

The rearrangement uses TRBV9 and TRBJ2-7, with D tentatively TRBD1 (5 bases). The CDR3 extends over 15 amino acids. The germline V gene encodes CDR1 SGDLS and CDR2 YYNGEE. V lost 0 bases, J lost 5 bases, and 15 bases lay in between. CDR3 in amino acids: CASSVGGHLRDEQYF. DNA of the CDR3: TGTGCCAGCAGCGTAGGAGGACACCTTCGGGACGAGCAGTACTTC.

The gene calls are TRBV13 and TRBJ2-2; possible D gene TRBD2, 5 bases. The CDR3 extends over 15 amino acids. The germline V gene has CDR1 PRHDT and CDR2 FYEKMQ (reference sequence). Trimming left V 3 bases short and J 6 bases short, with 14 bases between. The CDR3 DNA reads TGTGCCAGCAGCTTGTTCGGGGAAGATTCCGGGGAGCTGTTTTTT. Protein product: CASSLFGEDSGELFF. The entire variable domain, with the rest obtained from reference TRBV13 and TRBJ2-2, is as follows: AAGVIQSPRHLIKEKRETATLKCYPIPRHDTVYWYQQGPGQDPQFLISFYEKMQSDKGSIPDRFSAQQFSDYHSELNMSSLELGDSALYFCASSLFGEDSGELFFGEGSRLTVL.